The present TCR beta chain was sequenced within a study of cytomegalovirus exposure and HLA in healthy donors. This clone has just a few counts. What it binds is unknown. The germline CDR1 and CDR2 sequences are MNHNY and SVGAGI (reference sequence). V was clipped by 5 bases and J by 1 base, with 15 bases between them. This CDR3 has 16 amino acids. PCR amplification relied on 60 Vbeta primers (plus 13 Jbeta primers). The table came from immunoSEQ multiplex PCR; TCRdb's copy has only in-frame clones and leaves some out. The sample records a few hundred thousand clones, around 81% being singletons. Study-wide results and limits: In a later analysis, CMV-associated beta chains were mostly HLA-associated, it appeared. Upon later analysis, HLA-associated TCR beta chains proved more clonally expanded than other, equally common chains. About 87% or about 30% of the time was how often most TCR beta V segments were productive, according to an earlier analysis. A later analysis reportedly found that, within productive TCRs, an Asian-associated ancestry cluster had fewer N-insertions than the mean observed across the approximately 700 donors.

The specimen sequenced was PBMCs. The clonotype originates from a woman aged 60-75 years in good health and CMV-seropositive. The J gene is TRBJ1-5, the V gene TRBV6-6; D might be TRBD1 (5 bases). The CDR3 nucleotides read TGTGCCAGCAGTCACGGGTCCACAGGCAGCAATCAGCCCCAGCATTTT. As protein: CASSHGSTGSNQPQHF.